The TCR beta chain under discussion was sequenced for a study of T cell responses to AZD1222 COVID-19 vaccine. Broader study findings: The span of vaccine-associated CD4 TCRs extended across spike, with dominance at 160-218 and 743-854. It was only after the peak T cell response that any repertoires were sampled.

Details on this clone: Its target is unknown.

Assay: immunoSEQ multiplex PCR; the TCRdb copy retains only in-frame clones and omits some. The sample records about 110,000 clones, over 85% being singletons. The TCR originated in an adult who received the AZD1222 COVID-19 vaccine. The material sequenced was peripheral blood, taken 28 days after the second AZD1222 dose.

CDR3 sequence: CARGHTNEKLFF. The CDR3 DNA follows: TGTGCCAGGGGACACACAAATGAAAAACTGTTTTTT. V usage is TRBV19 and J usage is TRBJ1-4; TRBD1 is a possible D gene (6 bases). The germline CDR1 and CDR2 sequences are LNHDA and SQIVND (reference sequence). The V end was cut by 9 bases, the J end by 5 bases, with 10 bases between. This CDR3 region has 12 residues.